What follows describes a single T cell receptor (beta chain). CDR3 size: 14 residues. Germline V gene lookup returns CDR1 WNHNN and CDR2 SYGVQD (reference sequence). Trimming shortened V by 0 bases and J by 8 bases, and 13 bases separated the two germline ends. Authors' analysis steps: Amplified reference gene primers provided the basis for estimating nucleated cell counts. The protocol was immunoSEQ multiplex PCR, while the TCRdb copy is restricted to in-frame clones and leaves out a portion. V and J calls and clone size come straight from that table; D and trimming were deduced from the DNA. The sample consists of some 100,000 clones, around 87% of them appearing once. The data were obtained in a study of blood T cell repertoires in COVID-19. Looking at the study overall: Spain, Italy and the United States supplied samples that represented acute and convalescent COVID-19. T cells, B-cell-depleted T cells, or PBMCs supplied cDNA or gDNA.

The receptor was derived from a human donor in a cohort sampled during active COVID-19. J is TRBJ1-1 and V is TRBV10-1, with D maybe TRBD1 (6 bases). Sequencing was carried out using peripheral blood. Here the CDR3 DNA reads TGCGCCAGCAGTGAGTCGACGCAGGGGAAGGAAGCTTTCTTT. The encoded protein is CASSESTQGKEAFF.